A selection of T cell receptor beta chains follows, all from one sample in a study of blood T cell repertoires in COVID-19. Sequenced by immunoSEQ multiplex PCR; TCRdb stores in-frame clones only, minus some. The table has roughly 350,000 clones, 75% to 90% seen once. The sample taken for sequencing was peripheral blood. The receptors stem from a woman between 18 and 29 years old with acute or convalescent COVID-19. The CDR3 runs from the conserved cysteine through the conserved F or W. The listing skips clone size in some rows; elsewhere it reads once, few, many or a size class.

V gene,J gene,clone size,CDR3 protein
TRBV9,TRBJ2-1,NA,CACNSGGGDEQFF
TRBV7-8,TRBJ2-1,NA,CASSWDRVGDEQFF
TRBV14,TRBJ1-4,NA,CASSRGGNEKLFF
TRBV11-2,TRBJ1-2,NA,CASSLATLDWGDAYGYTF
TRBV19,TRBJ2-7,NA,CASSPSPREQYF
TRBV11-2,TRBJ2-7,NA,CASSLAFGRALHEQYF
TRBV7-9,TRBJ2-7,NA,CASSLAISGTGGSEQYF
TRBV19,TRBJ1-5,NA,CASSPRTDSTSNQPQHF
TRBV28,TRBJ1-2,NA,CASRPSVVRDRGNGYTF
TRBV2,TRBJ1-5,many,CASRVRVGQPQHF
TRBV28,TRBJ2-7,once,CASSQGHRYEQYF
TRBV28,TRBJ1-2,NA,CASSSGVGSDYGYTF
TRBV3-1/TRBV3-2,TRBJ2-7,NA,CASSQDMADEQYF
TRBV30,TRBJ2-7,NA,CAGDLEGSYEQYF
TRBV24-1,TRBJ2-5,NA,CATSDNRGGFGETQYF
TRBV5-6,TRBJ2-2,NA,CASSSLRGSTGELFF
TRBV7-2,TRBJ1-4,once,CASSSYDREGEKLFF
TRBV5-6,TRBJ1-1,NA,CASSPMDRTNTEAFF
TRBV6-1,TRBJ1-2,NA,CASSEARGSNYGYTF
TRBV30,TRBJ1-6,NA,CAWSRSWTNSPLHF
TRBV4-2,TRBJ1-2,NA,CASSQNTESVYGYTF
TRBV12-5,TRBJ1-2,NA,CASGSRTGKNYGYTF
TRBV28,TRBJ1-2,NA,CASSFKGAFRSGYTF
TRBV27,TRBJ2-2,NA,CASSFLLAGEGTGELFF
TRBV21-1,TRBJ2-1,NA,CASSKLAGDGEQFF
TRBV10-1,TRBJ1-6,NA,CASGIYRGLDSPLHF
TRBV13,TRBJ2-7,NA,CASSLRDSAYEQYF
TRBV27,TRBJ2-6,NA,CASSYRPTAAGANVLTF
TRBV28,TRBJ2-7,NA,CASSFRTWRGSWYEQYF